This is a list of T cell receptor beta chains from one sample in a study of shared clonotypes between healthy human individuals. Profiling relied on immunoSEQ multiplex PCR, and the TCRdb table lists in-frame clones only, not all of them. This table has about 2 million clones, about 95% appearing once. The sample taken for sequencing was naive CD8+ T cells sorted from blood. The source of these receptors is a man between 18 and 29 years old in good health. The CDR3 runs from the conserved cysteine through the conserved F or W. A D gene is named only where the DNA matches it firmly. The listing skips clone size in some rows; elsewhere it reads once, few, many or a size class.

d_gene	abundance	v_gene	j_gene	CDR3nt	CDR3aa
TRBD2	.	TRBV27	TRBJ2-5	TGTGCCAGCAGCCTCATCGCCCCTGGCGGGAGCACGGAGACCCAGTACTTC	CASSLIAPGGSTETQYF
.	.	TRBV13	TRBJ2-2	TGTGCCAGCAGCACCAGGGACCCGAACACCGGGGAGCTGTTTTTT	CASSTRDPNTGELFF
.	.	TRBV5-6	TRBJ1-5	TGTGCCATCCTTAAAAGGACCCAGCATTTT	CAILKRTQHF
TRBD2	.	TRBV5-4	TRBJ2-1	TGTGCCAGCAGTTATACTAGCGAGTACAATGAGCAGTTCTTC	CASSYTSEYNEQFF
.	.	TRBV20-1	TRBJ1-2	TGCAGTGCTAGCCCCGGGTGGGGCTACACCTTC	CSASPGWGYTF
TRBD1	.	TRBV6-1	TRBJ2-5	TGTGCCAGCAGTGAAGTGTACAGGGGAGAGACCCAGTACTTC	CASSEVYRGETQYF
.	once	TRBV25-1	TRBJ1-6	TGTGCCAGCAGTGAATCGGGAAATTCACCCCTCCACTTT	CASSESGNSPLHF
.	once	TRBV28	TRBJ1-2	TGTGCCAGCAGTTTACGGGAATTCTATGGCTACACCTTC	CASSLREFYGYTF
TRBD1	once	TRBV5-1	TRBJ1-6	TGCGCCAGCAGCCCCTTGCCGGGACAGGGGTCATATAATTCACCCCTCCACTTT	CASSPLPGQGSYNSPLHF
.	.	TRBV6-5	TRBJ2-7	TGTGCCAGCAGTTACTCGATAGGTTACGAGCAGTACTTC	CASSYSIGYEQYF
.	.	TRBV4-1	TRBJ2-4	TGCGCCAGCAGCCAGCCCCCCGACATTCAGTACTTC	CASSQPPDIQYF
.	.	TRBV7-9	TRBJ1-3	TGTGCCAGCAGCTTAGTAGGGGACCCGAACACCATATATTTT	CASSLVGDPNTIYF
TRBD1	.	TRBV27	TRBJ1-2	TGTGCCAGCAGTGCCGGGACAGTTAATGGCTACACCTTC	CASSAGTVNGYTF
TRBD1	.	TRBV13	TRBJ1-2	TGTGCCAGCAGTGTGGACAGGGGTTATAATGGCTACACCTTC	CASSVDRGYNGYTF
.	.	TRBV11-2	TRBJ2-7	TGTGCCAGCAGCTACATCCCCAGGTTGGGGGACCGCTACGAGCAGTACTTC	CASSYIPRLGDRYEQYF
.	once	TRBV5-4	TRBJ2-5	TGTGCCAGCAGCTTGGGTTGGGGGAAAGAGACCCAGTACTTC	CASSLGWGKETQYF
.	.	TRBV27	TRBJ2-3	TGTGCCAGCAGTTTGGGGACAAAGGGCGGAGATACGCAGTATTTT	CASSLGTKGGDTQYF
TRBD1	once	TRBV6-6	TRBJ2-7	TGTGCCAGCAGGGAACCGGGACAGGAGGGGTACGAGCAGTACTTC	CASREPGQEGYEQYF
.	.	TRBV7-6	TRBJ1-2	TGTGCCAGCAGCGGAAGGGACACTTATGGCTACACCTTC	CASSGRDTYGYTF
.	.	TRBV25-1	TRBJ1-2	TGTGCCAGCAGTGAATCCCAGGCGTACTACACCTTC	CASSESQAYYTF
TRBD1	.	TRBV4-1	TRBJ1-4	TGCGCCAGCAGCCAAGAATTGACAGGGGGCGCGTATAATGAAAAACTGTTTTTT	CASSQELTGGAYNEKLFF
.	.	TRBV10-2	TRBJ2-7	TGCGCCAGCAGTGAGTCGACTCCCCACGAGCAGTACTTC	CASSESTPHEQYF
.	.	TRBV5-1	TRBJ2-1	TGCGCCAGCAGTCTAGAATCGGGTGGCGAGCAGTTCTTC	CASSLESGGEQFF